Shown below are 26 T cell receptor beta chains from a single sample sequenced in a study of cytomegalovirus exposure and HLA in healthy donors. The PCR contained 60 Vbeta and 13 Jbeta primers. Sequencing used immunoSEQ multiplex PCR; TCRdb keeps in-frame clones, though not all of them. This table holds approximately 240,000 clones, roughly 82% found once. Sequenced input: PBMCs. These receptor sequences come from a woman between 40 and 55 years old in good health and CMV-seropositive.

The chain links TRBV7-9 to TRBJ2-7; 9 bases align to TRBD2. Germline CDR1 is SEHNR and CDR2 is FQNEAQ (reference sequence). V lost 5 bases and J lost 0; bases outside the gene matches: 8. The CDR3 totals 16 residues. The CDR3 bases are TGTGCCAGCAGCCTAGGGACTAGCAGCTCCTCCTACGAGCAGTACTTC. Translated, it gives CASSLGTSSSSYEQYF.

The chain recombines TRBV2 with TRBJ1-4; possible D gene TRBD1, 6 bases. Trimming took off 9 bases at V and 5 bases at J, with 19 bases between the two ends. Germline V gene lookup returns CDR1 SNHLY and CDR2 FYNNEI. The CDR3 has 15 amino acids. This chain's CDR3 is CASTGSGGRNEKLFF. Here the CDR3 DNA reads TGTGCCAGTACAGGGTCGGGGGGGAGGAATGAAAAACTGTTTTTT.

The chain combines TRBV10-2 with TRBJ2-7; D may be TRBD1 (6 bases). The CDR3 sequence is 11 residues long. Germline values: CDR1 WSHSY, CDR2 SAAADI. V was trimmed by 10 bases and J by 12 bases, leaving 19 bases between them. The CDR3 DNA follows: TGCGCCACCCGAGAGGCAGGGGCGGGGTACTTC. The encoded protein is CATREAGAGYF.

This clone was observed a single time. The V gene is TRBV5-1, the J gene TRBJ1-2; TRBD1 is a possible D gene (5 bases). This CDR3 is 13 amino acids long. Trimming took 8 bases from V and 2 from J, leaving 13 bases between them. CDR1 and CDR2 from the germline V gene are SGHRS and YFSETQ. The DNA for the CDR3 is TGCGCCAGTTGGGGCGGCAGAAACTATGGCTACACCTTC. This sequence encodes CASWGGRNYGYTF. The whole variable domain, remainder taken from reference TRBV5-1 and TRBJ1-2, is KAGVTQTPRYLIKTRGQQVTLSCSPISGHRSVSWYQQTPGQGLQFLFEYFSETQRNKGNFPGRFSGRQFSNSRSEMNVSTLELGDSALYLCASWGGRNYGYTFGSGTRLTVV.

This clone was seen a handful of times. This sequence joins TRBV7-3 and TRBJ1-3, with D perhaps TRBD1 (6 bases). The CDR3 loop spans 13 amino acids. V lost 5 bases and J 8 bases, leaving 13 bases between the germline ends. Germline assignment: CDR1 SGHTA and CDR2 FQGTGA. The chain's CDR3 is CASSPGGGDTIYF. The CDR3 region has the DNA TGTGCCAGCAGCCCCGGAGGGGGGGACACCATATATTTT. The variable domain in full, completed from reference TRBV7-3 and TRBJ1-3, reads GAGVSQTPSNKVTEKGKYVELRCDPISGHTALYWYRQSLGQGPEFLIYFQGTGAADDSGLPNDRFFAVRPEGSVSTLKIQRTERGDSAVYLCASSPGGGDTIYFGEGSWLTVV.

Note on this clone: Other DNA sequences of this sample code for an identical CDR3. The V gene is TRBV7-2, the J gene TRBJ1-4, with 9 positions matching TRBD1. Looked up from germline, CDR1 is SGHTA and CDR2 is FQGNSA. The V segment lost 5 bases and the J segment 8 bases; nucleotides outside the gene matches: 6. The CDR3 covers 14 residues. CDR3 region: CASSPGTGREKLFF. In DNA form, the CDR3 reads TGTGCCAGCAGCCCGGGGACAGGGCGGGAAAAACTGTTTTTT.

The CDR3 loop is CSARRTGELFF. The DNA for the CDR3 is TGCAGTGCCCGGAGGACCGGGGAGCTGTTTTTT. V is TRBV20-1 and J is TRBJ2-2, with a tentative D call TRBD2 (5 bases). The CDR3 is made up of 11 amino acids. V was clipped by 6 bases and J by 5 bases, with 7 bases between them. Germline V lookup: CDR1 DFQATT, CDR2 SNEGSKA (reference sequence).

The chain joins TRBV7-2 to TRBJ2-7; D is perhaps TRBD2 (6 bases). V was shortened by 7 bases and J by 0 bases, with 13 bases between the two germline ends. Germline CDR1 and CDR2: SGHTA and FQGNSA. This CDR3 region has 14 residues. CDR3 bases: TGTGCCAGCACCCTGGCGGGGAGCTCCTACGAGCAGTACTTC. This translates into CASTLAGSSYEQYF.

The chain links TRBV5-4 to TRBJ1-2; 7 bases line up with TRBD1. Looked up from germline, CDR1 is SGHNT and CDR2 is YYREEE (reference sequence). The V and J ends lost 3 bases and 3 bases, in that order; junction bases with no gene match: 14. This CDR3 region has 17 residues. The CDR3 sequence: CASSYHTPSGTDYGYTF. The CDR3, as DNA: TGTGCCAGCAGCTACCATACGCCATCCGGGACAGACTATGGCTACACCTTC.

The chain recombines TRBV19 with TRBJ1-1, with D maybe TRBD1 (5 bases). V gave up 7 bases and J gave up 2 bases, with 20 bases separating them. In germline, CDR1 is LNHDA, CDR2 SQIVND (reference sequence). This CDR3 has 16 amino acids. The chain's CDR3 is CASNYAGRAGNTEAFF. The CDR3 nucleotides are TGTGCCAGTAACTATGCGGGCAGGGCGGGAAACACTGAAGCTTTCTTT.

Only a few counts were recorded for this clone. The chain has TRBV16 and TRBJ1-3; D is undetermined. The germline gives CDR1 KGHSY, CDR2 FQNENV. With 0 bases removed from V and 5 bases from J, the gap between germline ends came to 11 bases. This CDR3 is 15 amino acids long. CDR3 residues: CASSQSRLGRNTIYF. CDR3 DNA sequence: TGTGCCAGCAGCCAATCCCGTCTCGGTCGAAACACCATATATTTT. Full variable domain (missing parts from reference TRBV16 and TRBJ1-3): GEEVAQTPKHLVRGEGQKAKLYCAPIKGHSYVFWYQQVLKNEFKFLISFQNENVFDETGMPKERFSAKCLPNSPCSLEIQATKLEDSAVYFCASSQSRLGRNTIYFGEGSWLTVV.

A remark on this clone: Because the CDR3 is missing its conserved closing phenylalanine or tryptophan, this is likely a read error. Because the CDR3's place on the DNA is in doubt, the DNA is left out and the CDR3 is given as listed by TCRdb. This chain's CDR3 is CASSQVAAV. V usage is TRBV3-2 and J usage is TRBJ1-1. TRBV3-2 is an annotated pseudogene. The CDR3 length equals 9 residues, ends included.

The chain joins TRBV28 to TRBJ1-1; D perhaps matches TRBD1 (6 bases). This CDR3 has 13 amino acids. The germline CDR1 and CDR2 sequences are MDHEN and SYDVKM. V was pared by 6 bases and J by 1 base, with 9 bases between. The CDR3 loop is CASRGGTNTEAFF. As DNA, the CDR3 is TGTGCCAGCAGAGGGGGAACGAACACTGAAGCTTTCTTT. The full variable domain, rest sourced from reference TRBV28 and TRBJ1-1, is DVKVTQSSRYLVKRTGEKVFLECVQDMDHENMFWYRQDPGLGLRLIYFSYDVKMKEKGDIPEGYSVSREKKERFSLILESASTNQTSMYLCASRGGTNTEAFFGQGTRLTVV.

The genes are TRBV4-1 and TRBJ1-6; D unclear. The CDR3 runs 15 residues. Germline V gives CDR1 MGHRA, CDR2 YSYEKL. V shed 4 bases and J shed 10 bases, with 17 bases lying between them. CDR3 amino acids: CASSPAGSVRSPLHF. CDR3 DNA: TGCGCCAGCAGCCCAGCGGGGTCGGTACGGTCACCCCTCCACTTT.

The J gene is TRBJ1-5, the V gene TRBV10-2, with 10 nucleotides matching TRBD1. CDR1 and CDR2 from the germline V gene are WSHSY and SAAADI. The CDR3 extends over 15 amino acids. Unmatched junction bases numbered 9, after V lost 7 bases and J lost 6 bases. CDR3 DNA: TGCGCCAGCAACCCCGGGACAGGGGAGAGTCAGCCCCAGCATTTT. Protein sequence: CASNPGTGESQPQHF.

This clone showed up just a few times. The V gene is TRBV7-2, the J gene TRBJ2-3, with 9 bases that match TRBD1. The V segment lost 1 base and the J segment 5 bases; nucleotides outside the gene matches: 4. Germline CDR1 and CDR2: SGHTA and FQGNSA. The CDR3 has 15 residues. Written as DNA, the CDR3 is TGTGCCAGCAGCTTAGTACAGGGGGCAGAAGATACGCAGTATTTT. Its protein is CASSLVQGAEDTQYF.

V gene TRBV7-2 combines with J gene TRBJ2-3; the match to TRBD2 covers 8 bases. Germline CDR1 is SGHTA and CDR2 is FQGNSA. The CDR3 has 15 amino acids. The J segment lost 6 bases and the V segment lost 3 bases, leaving 8 bases of the junction unmatched. CDR3 amino acids: CASSFSAGLVDTQYF. The CDR3 DNA sequence: TGTGCCAGCAGCTTCAGCGCGGGACTAGTTGATACGCAGTATTTT. Full variable domain (remainder filled in from reference TRBV7-2 and TRBJ2-3): GAGVSQSPSNKVTEKGKDVELRCDPISGHTALYWYRQSLGQGLEFLIYFQGNSAPDKSGLPSDRFSAERTGGSVSTLTIQRTQQEDSAVYLCASSFSAGLVDTQYFGPGTRLTVL.

The gene calls are TRBV19 and TRBJ2-3; D is possibly TRBD2 (6 bases). CDR3 length: 14 amino acids. Trimming removed 5 bases from V and 6 bases from J, with 15 bases in between. CDR1 is LNHDA, CDR2 SQIVND, per germline (reference sequence). CDR3 bases: TGTGCCAGTAGTCTCGGACCGGGGGAGGATACGCAGTATTTT. As protein: CASSLGPGEDTQYF.

The chain joins TRBV15 to TRBJ2-7; D is perhaps TRBD2 (6 bases). Per the germline V gene, CDR1 is LNHNV and CDR2 is YYDKDF (reference sequence). CDR3 length equals 15 residues. Trimming shortened V by 0 bases and J by 2 bases, and 11 bases separated the two germline ends. CDR3: CATSRDGTPPYEQYF. In DNA, the CDR3 is TGTGCCACCAGCAGAGACGGGACTCCGCCCTACGAGCAGTACTTC.

This clone turned up a few times. The chain uses TRBV5-1 and TRBJ2-5, with TRBD2 identical over 14 bases. Germline values: CDR1 SGHRS, CDR2 YFSETQ. The CDR3 has 16 amino acids. V lost 4 bases to trimming and J lost 0 bases; unmatched junction nucleotides: 2. CDR3 region: CASSRLAGGHQETQYF. CDR3 bases: TGCGCCAGCAGCCGACTAGCGGGGGGGCACCAAGAGACCCAGTACTTC.

The chain joins TRBV15 to TRBJ2-1; 7 positions match TRBD2. The CDR3 contains 15 residues. The V gene end was trimmed by 3 bases and the J gene end by 5 bases; junction bases not matched to a gene: 7. CDR1 is LNHNV and CDR2 is YYDKDF in the germline V gene (reference sequence). The DNA for the CDR3 is TGTGCCACCAGCAGCCGGACTAGGATAGACAATGAGCAGTTCTTC. It encodes CATSSRTRIDNEQFF.

A remark on this clone: One end of the junction varies from germline; a read error may be responsible. CDR3 DNA: TGTGCCAGCGGCGTAGCTCCAACTAGCGGGACCTACGAGCAGTACTTC. Its translation is CASGVAPTSGTYEQYF. The gene calls are TRBV9 and TRBJ2-7, with 10 positions matching TRBD2. The CDR3 is 16 amino acids. Germline V gene sequence: CDR1 SGDLS, CDR2 YYNGEE.

The rearrangement uses TRBV7-9 and TRBJ2-3; D is unresolved. Germline loops: CDR1 SEHNR, CDR2 FQNEAQ (reference sequence). Trimming took off 5 bases at V and 4 bases at J, with 13 bases between the two ends. CDR3 length equals 14 residues. DNA for the CDR3: TGTGCCAGCAGCGCCGGAGCCAGAGCAGATACGCAGTATTTT. It specifies CASSAGARADTQYF.

J is TRBJ2-3 and V is TRBV4-1; weak D call: TRBD2 (6 bases). The length of the CDR3 is 14 residues. From germline, CDR1 is MGHRA and CDR2 YSYEKL. Trimming took off 5 bases at V and 2 bases at J, with 11 bases between the two ends. CDR3 nucleotide sequence: TGCGCCAGCAGCTACGGGACTCTCACAGATACGCAGTATTTT. Translated, it gives CASSYGTLTDTQYF.

The chain links TRBV9 to TRBJ1-6; 8 bases agree with TRBD1. V trimming: 3 bases; J trimming: 6 bases; junction bases outside the gene matches: 5. The germline gives CDR1 SGDLS, CDR2 YYNGEE. The length of the CDR3 is 15 residues. DNA of the CDR3: TGTGCCAGCAGCGGCCGGGACAGGAGTAATTCACCCCTCCACTTT. As protein: CASSGRDRSNSPLHF. Full variable domain (outside the CDR3, taken from reference TRBV9 and TRBJ1-6): DSGVTQTPKHLITATGQRVTLRCSPRSGDLSVYWYQQSLDQGLQFLIQYYNGEERAKGNILERFSAQQFPDLHSELNLSSLELGDSALYFCASSGRDRSNSPLHFGNGTRLTVT.

V is TRBV13 and J is TRBJ2-7; TRBD1 agrees at 9 bases. V gave up 6 bases and J gave up 3 bases; unmatched junction bases: 9. The CDR3 contains 15 residues. Germline values: CDR1 PRHDT, CDR2 FYEKMQ (reference sequence). CDR3 nucleotide sequence: TGTGCCAGCAGGGCAACAGGGGGCGGAAGCTACGAGCAGTACTTC. Translated, it gives CASRATGGGSYEQYF.